The T cell receptor (beta chain) under discussion was sequenced for a study of blood T cell repertoires in COVID-19. Study at large: T cells, B-cell-depleted T cells, or PBMCs provided the cDNA or gDNA that served as material.

Per the authors' pipeline: Reference gene primer amplification gave estimated nucleated cell counts. Assay used: immunoSEQ multiplex PCR; TCRdb lists only in-frame clones, some missing. The V and J calls and clone size come from that table; D and trimming were worked out from the DNA. The table shows about 340,000 clones, with around nine tenths occurring only once. This TCR came from a woman in her fifties or sixties with COVID-19, enrolled during active disease. The sequencing input was peripheral blood.

Here the CDR3 DNA reads TGCGCCAGCAGACTAGATAGCGGGGGTAACACAGATACGCAGTATTTT. Amino acid sequence: CASRLDSGGNTDTQYF. The V gene is TRBV5-1, the J gene TRBJ2-3; TRBD2 agrees at 9 bases. The germline V gene encodes CDR1 SGHRS and CDR2 YFSETQ. The CDR3 contains 16 residues. V was pared by 5 bases and J by 2 bases, with 9 bases of the junction left unmatched.